The rows below give T cell receptor beta chains drawn from one sample of a study of shared clonotypes between healthy human individuals. Clones were read by immunoSEQ multiplex PCR, and TCRdb kept only the in-frame ones, dropping some. The table has about 1.5 million clones, 95% to 99% seen once; the top ten hold roughly 0.4%. Material: naive CD4+ T cells sorted from blood. These TCRs come from a young man in good health. Each CDR3 is given with its conserved first and last residue. D genes are given only for firm matches. A clone size is listed for some rows: how often the clone was seen (once, few, many), or a class if it is expanded.

j_call | d_call | clone_size | v_call | cdr3_nt | cdr3_aa
TRBJ2-1 | . | . | TRBV5-4 | TGTGCCAGCAGCTTGATCCGGGGTGGAGAGCAGTTCTTC | CASSLIRGGEQFF
TRBJ2-1 | . | . | TRBV20-1 | TGCAGTGCTAGAGTCCACGAGCAGTTCTTC | CSARVHEQFF
TRBJ1-5 | TRBD1 | . | TRBV6-5 | TGTGCCAGCAGGCGGGACAGAGTTACTCAGCCCCAGCATTTT | CASRRDRVTQPQHF
TRBJ1-2 | TRBD1 | . | TRBV5-6 | TGTGCCAGCAGCGGGACAGGGTATGGCTACACCTTC | CASSGTGYGYTF
TRBJ1-5 | TRBD1 | . | TRBV2 | TGTGCCAGCAGCGGGGACAGGGCGTCTCTTCAGCCCCAGCATTTT | CASSGDRASLQPQHF
TRBJ2-7 | . | . | TRBV6-6 | TGTGCCAGCAGTTACTCGAGGCAGTCTCACTACGAGCAGTACTTC | CASSYSRQSHYEQYF
TRBJ1-2 | . | once | TRBV7-8 | TGTGCCAGCAGCTTAGCGGCGACCCCCGCCCTATCTAACTATGGCTACACCTTC | CASSLAATPALSNYGYTF
TRBJ1-1 | . | . | TRBV11-1 | TGTGCCAGCAGCTTAGAGGACAGCCCCACAAAAGCTTTCTTT | CASSLEDSPTKAFF
TRBJ1-4 | . | once | TRBV4-1 | TGCGCCAGCAGCCAGTCAGGGAGCAGCTCTGAAAAACTGTTTTTT | CASSQSGSSSEKLFF
TRBJ2-3 | . | . | TRBV5-1 | TGCGCCAGCAGCTTAACAGGGTTCGGGGGCACAGATACGCAGTATTTT | CASSLTGFGGTDTQYF
TRBJ2-7 | TRBD1 | . | TRBV25-1 | TGTGCCAGCAGTGAATACCCGACAGGGGGTTCCTACGAGCAGTACTTC | CASSEYPTGGSYEQYF
TRBJ2-7 | . | . | TRBV19 | TGTGCCAGTAGCCACCCCCCTCTCACCTACGAGCAGTACTTC | CASSHPPLTYEQYF
TRBJ1-4 | . | . | TRBV7-9 | TGTGCCAGCAGCTTAAGGGCAACTAATGAAAAACTGTTTTTT | CASSLRATNEKLFF
TRBJ2-7 | TRBD2 | . | TRBV10-3 | TGTGCCATCAGCCTGCCCACGGGACTAGCGGACTACGAGCAGTACTTC | CAISLPTGLADYEQYF
TRBJ1-1 | . | once | TRBV29-1 | TGCAGCGTTGAAGAAGGACTTAACACTGAAGCTTTCTTT | CSVEEGLNTEAFF
TRBJ2-3 | . | . | TRBV10-3 | TGTGCCATCAGCCCTCTACTTACGATCCGTAAGGAGATTGATACGCAGTATTTT | CAISPLLTIRKEIDTQYF
TRBJ1-5 | TRBD1 | . | TRBV7-9 | TGTGCCAGCAGCTTAACAGGGGGCGATCAGCCCCAGCATTTT | CASSLTGGDQPQHF
TRBJ2-1 | TRBD1 | once | TRBV18 | TGTGCCAGCTCACCCCGGGACAGGTTCATTGAGCAGTTCTTC | CASSPRDRFIEQFF
TRBJ2-2 | . | . | TRBV6-5 | TGTGCCAGCAGGAGACCCGACACCGGGGAGCTGTTTTTT | CASRRPDTGELFF
TRBJ1-5 | . | . | TRBV28 | TGTGCCAGCAGTTTAATGGGGTGGCAGCCCCAGCATTTT | CASSLMGWQPQHF
TRBJ1-5 | TRBD1 | . | TRBV7-2 | TGTGCCAGCAGCATTAGGACAGGGGGCGTTTATAGCAATCAGCCCCAGCATTTT | CASSIRTGGVYSNQPQHF
TRBJ2-5 | . | . | TRBV20-1 | TGCAGTGCTAGAGGAGGGGGGACCCAGTACTTC | CSARGGGTQYF
TRBJ2-7 | . | . | TRBV6-5 | TGTGCCAGCAAGTCTAGCCTATACGAGCAGTACTTC | CASKSSLYEQYF
TRBJ1-3 | TRBD1 | . | TRBV2 | TGTGCCAGCAGTGAGCGGACAGGGGGCGCCCCTGGAAACACCATATATTTT | CASSERTGGAPGNTIYF
TRBJ1-2 | . | once | TRBV5-4 | TGTGCCAGCAGAACGTGGGAGGGCGGCTACACCTTC | CASRTWEGGYTF
TRBJ2-1 | . | . | TRBV18 | TGTGCCAGCTCACTGAAACCGATCAATGAGCAGTTCTTC | CASSLKPINEQFF
TRBJ2-1 | . | . | TRBV7-6 | TGTGCCAGCAGCTTAATGCGGGGAGGTTTCTACAATGAGCAGTTCTTC | CASSLMRGGFYNEQFF
TRBJ1-4 | TRBD1 | . | TRBV7-9 | TGTGCCAGCAGCTTAGGGGACAGGGACTATGAAAAACTGTTTTTT | CASSLGDRDYEKLFF
TRBJ2-2 | . | . | TRBV7-6 | TGTGCCAGCAGAATAACCAGGGCCGGGGAGCTGTTTTTT | CASRITRAGELFF
TRBJ2-2 | TRBD2 | . | TRBV11-2 | TGTGCCAGCAGCTTAACCCCTAGCGGGGCGTGGGACACCGGGGAGCTGTTTTTT | CASSLTPSGAWDTGELFF
TRBJ2-6 | . | . | TRBV28 | TGTGCCAGCGCCCGTATCTCTGGGGCCAACGTCCTGACTTTC | CASARISGANVLTF
TRBJ2-1 | TRBD2 | . | TRBV5-1 | TGCGCCAGCAGCTTAGGACTAGCGGGAGCACCGTACAATGAGCAGTTCTTC | CASSLGLAGAPYNEQFF
TRBJ2-3 | . | . | TRBV11-2 | TGTGCCAGCAGCTTGGGCAGATACACTTATACGCAGTATTTT | CASSLGRYTYTQYF
TRBJ2-6 | . | . | TRBV6-1 | TGTGCCAGCAGTGAAACCCCAACCTGGGCCAACGTCCTGACTTTC | CASSETPTWANVLTF
TRBJ2-2 | . | . | TRBV4-3 | TGCGCCAGCAGCCAAGGGACAGCCGGGGAGCTGTTTTTT | CASSQGTAGELFF
TRBJ1-2 | . | . | TRBV2 | TGTGCCAGCAGTCCAACCGGGACACTTAACTATGGCTACACCTTC | CASSPTGTLNYGYTF
TRBJ1-1 | . | . | TRBV29-1 | TGCAGCGCTAAGGGGGAGTTGGGACTGAACACTGAAGCTTTCTTT | CSAKGELGLNTEAFF
TRBJ1-3 | . | once | TRBV30 | TGTGCCTGGAGTAGGGTCTCTGGAAACACCATATATTTT | CAWSRVSGNTIYF
TRBJ2-3 | . | . | TRBV10-1 | TGCGCCAGCAGTACCGGGACCGATACGCAGTATTTT | CASSTGTDTQYF
TRBJ2-7 | . | . | TRBV10-3 | TGTGCCATCAGACACGAGGGAACTGACGAGCAGTACTTC | CAIRHEGTDEQYF
TRBJ2-1 | TRBD2 | few | TRBV27 | TGTGCCAGCAGGCTAGCGGGAGTGGGCAATGAGCAGTTCTTC | CASRLAGVGNEQFF
TRBJ2-1 | . | . | TRBV29-1 | TGCAGCGTTGGAGTGTTCGAGCAGTTCTTC | CSVGVFEQFF
TRBJ1-1 | . | . | TRBV29-1 | TGCAGCGCGATGAGAGGACTAGCTTTCTTT | CSAMRGLAFF
TRBJ1-5 | . | . | TRBV6-6 | TGTGCCAGCAGTCCCGGCCTAAATAGGGATCAGCCCCAGCATTTT | CASSPGLNRDQPQHF
TRBJ1-1 | . | . | TRBV7-2 | TGTGCCAGCAGTTTAGCGGGGGTGAACACTGAAGCTTTCTTT | CASSLAGVNTEAFF
TRBJ2-1 | . | . | TRBV6-4 | TGTGCCAGCAGTGACTATTACCGAAAGGAGCAGTTCTTC | CASSDYYRKEQFF
TRBJ1-2 | . | . | TRBV20-1 | TGCAGTGCTGGGAACCCCTATGGCTACACCTTC | CSAGNPYGYTF
TRBJ2-5 | . | . | TRBV2 | TGTGCCAGCAATTACAGGGCACAGGAGACCCAGTACTTC | CASNYRAQETQYF